This T cell receptor beta chain originates from a study of T cell responses to AZD1222 COVID-19 vaccine. Study results and limitations: Repertoire collection took place solely once the T cell response had peaked. Reportedly, nearly half the spike-specific TCRs target unmutated variant regions. Donors in the cohort were predominantly white British and more often female, and clonal diversity was possibly underestimated.

There are 17 residues in the CDR3. Trimming removed 3 bases at V and 3 bases at J, with 17 bases between. Germline loops: CDR1 SGHTA, CDR2 FQGTGA. Comments on this clone: What it binds is unknown.

Using immunoSEQ multiplex PCR, the repertoire was profiled, and TCRdb retains in-frame clones only, with some absent. The data contain around 94,000 clones, about 85% of them singletons. Specimen: peripheral blood, collected 28 days after the second AZD1222 dose. The TCR sequence derives from an adult who received the AZD1222 COVID-19 vaccine. The chain is built from TRBV7-3 and TRBJ2-2; the D gene could be TRBD1 or TRBD2 (5 bases each). The CDR3 DNA reads as TGTGCCAGCAGCTTCCGGGGAACAGGCTACCACACCGGGGAGCTGTTTTTT. Its translation is CASSFRGTGYHTGELFF. The whole variable domain, filled in from reference TRBV7-3 and TRBJ2-2, reads GAGVSQTPSNKVTEKGKYVELRCDPISGHTALYWYRQSLGQGPEFLIYFQGTGAADDSGLPNDRFFAVRPEGSVSTLKIQRTERGDSAVYLCASSFRGTGYHTGELFFGEGSRLTVL.